The rows below give T cell receptor beta chains drawn from one sample of a study of T cell responses to AZD1222 COVID-19 vaccine. Data came from immunoSEQ multiplex PCR; TCRdb stores just in-frame clones and leaves some out. Here the sample spans tens of thousands of clones, roughly 90% being singletons. Sequenced material: peripheral blood, taken 28 days after the second AZD1222 dose. The receptors shown here come from an adult who received the AZD1222 COVID-19 vaccine. The CDR3 runs from the conserved cysteine through the conserved F or W. Each record gives: clone size, V gene, J gene, D gene, CDR3 DNA, CDR3 protein. The D gene is left open where the match is weak. Clone size is stated in some rows and not others, as once, few, many or a class when expanded.

>NA|TRBV11-1|TRBJ2-1|NA
TGTGCCAGCAGCTTAGGTAGCAATGAGCAGTTCTTC
CASSLGSNEQFF
>NA|TRBV23-1|TRBJ1-6|NA
TGCGCCAGCAGTCAATTCAGGGCCCGCTATAATTCACCCCTCCACTTT
CASSQFRARYNSPLHF
>NA|TRBV7-9|TRBJ1-1|NA
TGTGCCAGCAGGCCCGTATATTCGGTCTCGGGCACTGAAGCTTTCTTT
CASRPVYSVSGTEAFF
>few|TRBV6-2/TRBV6-3|TRBJ1-2|TRBD1
TGTGCCAGCAGTTACGACTCAAGGACAGGGAGGGGCTACACCTTC
CASSYDSRTGRGYTF
>once|TRBV18|TRBJ1-1|TRBD1
TGTGCCAGCTCACCCGGGACAGGTGAGAACACTGAAGCTTTCTTT
CASSPGTGENTEAFF
>NA|TRBV4-3|TRBJ1-3|NA
TGCGCCAGCAGCCAAACCAGGTTCTCTGGAAACACCATATATTTT
CASSQTRFSGNTIYF
>NA|TRBV7-9|TRBJ2-7|NA
TGTGCCAGCAGCGAAGAACCGGACAGCACCTACGAGCAGTACTTC
CASSEEPDSTYEQYF
>NA|TRBV28|TRBJ1-2|NA
TGTGCCAGCAGAAGCCTCCAGGGAATCGGCGGCTACACCTTC
CASRSLQGIGGYTF
>NA|TRBV9|TRBJ1-3|TRBD1
TGTGCCAGCAGCGACAGGAACAGGGGGTCAGGAAACACCATATATTTT
CASSDRNRGSGNTIYF
>NA|TRBV28|TRBJ1-5|NA
TGTGCCAGCAGGGCGCCAAGGGACGGGGACAATCAGCCCCAGCATTTT
CASRAPRDGDNQPQHF
>NA|TRBV7-9|TRBJ1-6|NA
TGTGCCAGCAGCTTCTCGACAGGCATGCATGGTTCACCCCTCCACTTT
CASSFSTGMHGSPLHF
>NA|TRBV3-1/TRBV3-2|TRBJ2-3|NA
TGTGCCAGCAGCCAGGGTGGGGGAGGCACAGATACGCAGTATTTT
CASSQGGGGTDTQYF
>NA|TRBV25-1|TRBJ1-6|NA
TGTGCCAGCAGTGACGGCAGCTCCTATAATTCACCCCTCCACTTT
CASSDGSSYNSPLHF
>NA|TRBV7-9|TRBJ1-3|NA
TGTGCCAGCAGCTCACGGGACTCCTCTGGAAACACCATATATTTT
CASSSRDSSGNTIYF
>NA|TRBV11-2|TRBJ2-1|TRBD2
TGTGCCAGCAGCTTAGAGGCTTGGCGGACTAGCGGAAACAATGAGCAGTTCTTC
CASSLEAWRTSGNNEQFF
>NA|TRBV4-2|TRBJ2-1|TRBD2
TGTGCCAGCAGCGAAAGCGCTAGCGGGCTTAATGAGCAGTTCTTC
CASSESASGLNEQFF
>few|TRBV18|TRBJ1-2|TRBD1
TGTGCCAGCTCACTTCAGGGGGATTTTAGCTATGGCTACACCTTC
CASSLQGDFSYGYTF
>once|TRBV2|TRBJ2-7|TRBD2
TGTGCCAGCAGTGAAGCGCAGGGACTAGCCTCCGAGCAGTACTTC
CASSEAQGLASEQYF
>NA|TRBV6-5|TRBJ1-2|TRBD1
TGTGCCAGCAGGACGACAGGGACGACTACTCTTGGCTACACCTTC
CASRTTGTTTLGYTF
>NA|TRBV27|TRBJ2-2|NA
TGTGCCAGCAGTACACACAGGGACCCCGGGGAGCTGTTTTTT
CASSTHRDPGELFF
>NA|TRBV28|TRBJ2-5|NA
TGTGCCAGCAGTTTAGTCGGGGCTCGGAGGGAGACCCAGTACTTC
CASSLVGARRETQYF
>few|TRBV3-1/TRBV3-2|TRBJ2-5|NA
TGTGCCAGCAGCCAAGGGGAGGATTGGAACATAGAGACCCAGTACTTC
CASSQGEDWNIETQYF
>NA|TRBV2|TRBJ2-6|NA
TGTGCCAGCAGTGAAGGACACCGGCGGGCCAACGTCCTGACTTTC
CASSEGHRRANVLTF
>NA|TRBV5-5|TRBJ2-3|TRBD2
TGTGCCAGCAGCTTAAGAGGGACTAGCGAGGATACGCAGTATTTT
CASSLRGTSEDTQYF
>NA|TRBV10-3|TRBJ1-3|NA
TGTGCCACCTCAGGGGAGGTCGCTGGAAACACCATATATTTT
CATSGEVAGNTIYF
>NA|TRBV2|TRBJ1-5|NA
TGTGCCAGCAGTGGGGAGGGGGGAAGCAATCAGCCCCAGCATTTT
CASSGEGGSNQPQHF
>few|TRBV5-6|TRBJ1-6|NA
TGTGCCAGCAGCTTGGGGTGGGCCTCGGATTCACCCCTCCACTTT
CASSLGWASDSPLHF
>few|TRBV6-1|TRBJ1-2|NA
TGTGCCAGCAGTGAGTTGGGGTCTGGTGGCTACACCTTC
CASSELGSGGYTF
>few|TRBV6-5|TRBJ2-1|NA
TGTGCCAGCACCCCCACCGTAGGGGGAAGCAATGAGCAGTTCTTC
CASTPTVGGSNEQFF